The rows below give T cell receptor beta chains drawn from one sample of a study of blood T cell repertoires in COVID-19. Sequencing used immunoSEQ multiplex PCR; TCRdb keeps in-frame clones, though not all of them. The table has some 270,000 clones, around 81% seen once; the top ten hold about 3%. The sequencing input was PBMCs or T cells enriched from blood (not recorded which). These receptors were collected from a man in his forties or fifties who had recovered from COVID-19. Both conserved end residues are part of each CDR3. A D gene is named only where the DNA matches it firmly. Clone sizes are given selectively: once, few, many, or a class where the clone is expanded.

TRBD1	-	TRBJ1-2	TRBV4-1	CASSQGQGSGYTF	TGCGCCAGCAGCCAAGGACAGGGGAGTGGCTACACCTTC
-	-	TRBJ2-2	TRBV2	CASSEVRDTGELFF	TGTGCCAGCAGTGAGGTCCGGGACACCGGGGAGCTGTTTTTT
-	few	TRBJ1-6	TRBV3-1/TRBV3-2	CASSHNRLRSPLHF	TGTGCCAGCAGCCATAACAGGCTCCGGTCACCCCTCCACTTT
TRBD1	-	TRBJ1-6	TRBV5-6	CASSLEGQGWNSPLHF	TGTGCCAGCAGCTTGGAGGGACAGGGATGGAATTCACCCCTCCACTTT
-	-	TRBJ1-1	TRBV3-1/TRBV3-2	CASSHRQALNTEAFF	TGTGCCAGCAGCCACCGACAGGCACTGAACACTGAAGCTTTCTTT
-	-	TRBJ1-1	TRBV5-1	CASSLRGDSTEAFF	TGCGCCAGCAGCTTACGGGGTGATTCAACTGAAGCTTTCTTT
-	-	TRBJ1-1	TRBV15	CATSRIQGTEAFF	TGTGCCACCAGCAGAATACAGGGAACTGAAGCTTTCTTT
TRBD1	-	TRBJ2-6	TRBV14	CASSPGQGRFEANVLTF	TGTGCCAGCAGCCCGGGACAGGGAAGGTTTGAGGCCAACGTCCTGACTTTC
-	-	TRBJ2-4	TRBV5-1	CASSSQGAKNIQYF	TGCGCCAGCAGCTCGCAGGGGGCCAAAAACATTCAGTACTTC
TRBD2	-	TRBJ2-1	TRBV10-2	CASSESRGGSSYNEQFF	TGCGCCAGCAGTGAGTCGAGGGGCGGGAGCTCCTACAATGAGCAGTTCTTC